This TCR beta chain derives from a study of identical twins. The study, taken as a whole, reports: Models, which agreed with sharing between unrelated individuals, nonetheless underestimated the out-of-frame TCR alpha sharing seen in monozygotic twins.

TCRdb passed the 5' RACE reads through MiXCR, listing each CDR3 protein once. Of around 1.7 million distinct CDR3 sequences listed, less than 35% were seen once; the top ten hold 0.27%. Trimming shortened V by 6 bases and J by 2 bases, and 13 bases separated the two germline ends. The CDR3 has 14 amino acids. Germline V gene sequence: CDR1 MNHNS, CDR2 SASEGT. This clonotype has a handful of counts. Its antigen is undetermined. The chain carries TRBV6-1 and TRBJ1-2; D unclear. The specimen was cord blood. This clonotype was obtained from a newborn girl in good health. In nucleotides, the CDR3 is TGTGCCAGCAGACTTAGGCCCCCCAACTATGGCTACACCTTC. This gives the protein CASRLRPPNYGYTF.